These 21 T cell receptor beta chains share one sample of origin, sequenced in a study of graft-versus-host responses after intestinal transplantation. Sequencing was performed with immunoSEQ multiplex PCR; in TCRdb, only in-frame clones are kept and a portion is missing. Here the sample spans under 45,000 clones, 85% to 90% being singletons. The sequencing used PBMCs, collected roughly 270 days after transplant. The receptors stem from a human patient who received an intestinal transplant, so some T cells may come from the graft donor.

CDR3 sequence reads: CASRDPTGQETQYF. CDR3 sequence (DNA): TGCGCCAGCAGGGATCCGACAGGCCAAGAGACCCAGTACTTC. The chain has TRBV10-1 and TRBJ2-5; maybe TRBD1 (6 bases). This CDR3 spans 14 amino acids. Germline V lookup: CDR1 WNHNN, CDR2 SYGVQD (reference sequence). The V end lost 6 bases, the J end lost 1 base, and 12 bases lay between the germline ends.

The V call is TRBV11-3, the J call TRBJ1-1; D is perhaps TRBD1 (5 bases). Trimming pared 3 bases from V and 6 bases from J, leaving 14 bases between. This CDR3 comprises 14 residues. CDR1 SGHNT and CDR2 YENEEA come from the germline V gene. CDR3 loop: CASSFFLGPAEAFF. CDR3 coding DNA: TGTGCCAGCAGCTTTTTCTTGGGGCCAGCTGAAGCTTTCTTT.

This chain uses TRBV5-8 with TRBJ2-1; D ambiguous. This CDR3 is built from 14 residues. The V gene lost 0 bases and the J gene lost 6 bases, with 10 bases spanning the gap. Per the germline V gene, CDR1 is SGHTS and CDR2 is YDEGEE. Here the CDR3 DNA reads TGTGCCAGCAGCTTGGTCGCGACGGTCAATGAGCAGTTCTTC. Its translation is CASSLVATVNEQFF. Full variable domain (outside the CDR3, taken from reference TRBV5-8 and TRBJ2-1): EAGVTQSPTHLIKTRGQQATLRCSPISGHTSVYWYQQALGLGLQFLLWYDEGEERNRGNFPPRFSGRQFPNYSSELNVNALELEDSALYLCASSLVATVNEQFFGPGTRLTVL.

The chain joins TRBV6-5 to TRBJ1-1; D may be TRBD1 (5 bases). Per the germline V gene, CDR1 is MNHEY and CDR2 is SVGAGI. There are 15 residues in the CDR3. Trimming removed 3 bases at V and 5 bases at J, with 16 bases between. CDR3 residues: CASSYSGGVDTEAFF. For the CDR3, the DNA is TGTGCCAGCAGTTATTCCGGAGGGGTCGATACTGAAGCTTTCTTT.

The chain recombines TRBV27 with TRBJ2-3; D is ambiguous. Germline V gene sequence: CDR1 MNHEY, CDR2 SMNVEV (reference sequence). Between the trimmed V and J ends, which lost 7 bases and 0 bases, there was a span of 5 bases. CDR3 length: 12 amino acids. The CDR3 loop reads CASTGSTDTQYF. The DNA for the CDR3 is TGTGCCAGCACGGGTAGCACAGATACGCAGTATTTT.

The chain uses TRBV9 and TRBJ2-1; TRBD2 is a possible D gene (7 bases). Germline values: CDR1 SGDLS, CDR2 YYNGEE. The CDR3 contains 15 residues. V lost 1 base and J 6 bases, leaving 14 bases between the germline ends. The CDR3 is CASSVRGGLFNEQFF. The CDR3 bases are TGTGCCAGCAGCGTAAGGGGGGGACTCTTCAATGAGCAGTTCTTC.

The chain employs TRBV2 and TRBJ1-1; weak D call: TRBD1 (5 bases). Germline V gene sequence: CDR1 SNHLY, CDR2 FYNNEI. The CDR3 runs to 14 residues. The V end was cut by 8 bases, the J end by 2 bases, with 15 bases between. CDR3 region: CASGPEGHNTEAFF. CDR3 DNA sequence: TGTGCCAGCGGCCCAGAAGGACACAACACTGAAGCTTTCTTT.

Turning to this clone: Different DNA sequences within this sample yield the same CDR3. The J gene is TRBJ2-7, the V gene TRBV7-9; no firm D call. Germline CDR1 reads SEHNR; CDR2 reads FQNEAQ (reference sequence). V lost 5 bases and J lost 3, with 17 bases in between. The CDR3 consists of 15 residues. As DNA, the CDR3 is TGTGCCAGCAGCCTCATGCAGGCCTCAGGCTACGAGCAGTACTTC. Encoded protein: CASSLMQASGYEQYF.

There are a few counts of this clone. This rearrangement joins TRBV6-4 to TRBJ2-1, with D maybe TRBD2 (6 bases). CDR3 size: 15 residues. With 4 bases removed from V and 4 bases from J, the gap between germline ends came to 14 bases. Per germline, CDR1 MRHNA and CDR2 SNTAGT. The CDR3 DNA follows: TGTGCCAGCAGTGTTGGAGGGAAGGGTTACAATGAGCAGTTCTTC. Translated: CASSVGGKGYNEQFF.

This clone occurred once. The rearrangement joins TRBV11-1 to TRBJ1-4; 7 bases match TRBD1. The CDR3 runs to 15 residues. With 4 bases clipped from V and 2 bases from J, the junction kept 4 bases outside the gene matches. Germline V lookup: CDR1 SGHAT, CDR2 FQDESV (reference sequence). CDR3 DNA sequence: TGTGCCAGCAGCTACACAGGGGCCACTAATGAAAAACTGTTTTTT. Encoded protein: CASSYTGATNEKLFF.

The table lists this clone with a few counts. V usage is TRBV6-5 and J usage is TRBJ2-4; unclear D gene. This CDR3 region has 13 residues. Trimming removed 6 bases at V and 3 bases at J, with 9 bases between. From germline, CDR1 is MNHEY and CDR2 SVGAGI. Here the CDR3 DNA reads TGTGCCAGCAGCGGAACGAACAAAAACATTCAGTACTTC. It translates to CASSGTNKNIQYF.

V usage is TRBV11-2 and J usage is TRBJ1-1, with 8 bases matching TRBD1. CDR1 is SGHAT, CDR2 FQNNGV, per germline. V shed 5 bases and J 1 base; nucleotides not matched to a gene: 6. The CDR3 is 15 residues long. This CDR3 is CASSQPGQANTEAFF. The DNA of the CDR3 is TGTGCCAGCAGCCAGCCGGGACAGGCGAACACTGAAGCTTTCTTT.

The V and J genes are TRBV5-6 and TRBJ2-7; the D gene could be TRBD1 or TRBD2 (5 bases each). The CDR3 spans 15 residues. Per the germline V gene, CDR1 is SGHDT and CDR2 is YYEEEE. The V end was cut by 0 bases, the J end by 0 bases, with 10 bases between. CDR3 region: CASSLAGTSSYEQYF. The CDR3 DNA reads as TGTGCCAGCAGCTTGGCTGGGACCAGCTCCTACGAGCAGTACTTC.

The gene calls are TRBV5-8 and TRBJ2-7; 11 nucleotides match TRBD1. Germline V gene lookup returns CDR1 SGHTS and CDR2 YDEGEE. V dropped 4 bases and J dropped 2; count of bases not matched to a gene: 5. There are 15 residues in the CDR3. The CDR3 region has the DNA TGTGCCAGCAGCGACAGGGGACAGGGGGCCTACGAGCAGTACTTC. It specifies CASSDRGQGAYEQYF.

The chain recombines TRBV7-6 with TRBJ2-1; tentatively, D is TRBD1 or TRBD2 (5 bases each). Trimming left V 5 bases short and J 4 bases short, with 9 bases between. From germline, CDR1 is SGHVS and CDR2 FNYEAQ. The CDR3 has 13 amino acids. CDR3 coding DNA: TGTGCCAGCAGCCGGGGCGCGTACAATGAGCAGTTCTTC. Translation gives CASSRGAYNEQFF.

This rearrangement joins TRBV14 to TRBJ2-1; weak D call: TRBD2 (7 bases). In germline, CDR1 is SGHDN, CDR2 FVKESK. The CDR3 length is 19 residues. V lost 0 bases to trimming and J lost 14 bases, with 32 bases between them. CDR3 DNA: TGTGCCAGCAGCCAAGATCCGATTTTTTTTATTGGCGAGGGGGGGAAGAAGTTCTTC. It encodes CASSQDPIFFIGEGGKKFF.

J is TRBJ2-7 and V is TRBV7-8; the D call may be TRBD1 or TRBD2 (5 bases each). The length of the CDR3 is 16 residues. V lost 5 bases to trimming and J lost 2 bases, with 19 bases between them. Germline CDR1 is SGHVS and CDR2 is FQNEAQ. This chain's CDR3 is CASSPNPSGAPYEQYF. As DNA, the CDR3 is TGTGCCAGCAGCCCAAACCCCTCCGGGGCACCCTACGAGCAGTACTTC.

Written as DNA, the CDR3 is TGCGCCAGCAGCCAAGGGTTAAGATTGGAGGGCTACACCTTC. Protein product: CASSQGLRLEGYTF. The genes are TRBV4-1 and TRBJ1-2, with unresolved D. This CDR3 contains 14 residues. Germline V gene data show CDR1 as MGHRA and CDR2 as YSYEKL. V dropped 1 base and J dropped 8 bases, with 14 bases sitting between them.

The rearrangement links TRBV6-6 to TRBJ1-2; the D is unclear. V was shortened by 2 bases and J by 4 bases, with 11 bases between the two germline ends. Germline CDR1 is MNHNY and CDR2 is SVGAGI (reference sequence). This CDR3 spans 14 amino acids. Here the CDR3 reads CASSYGAGGYGYTF. Here the CDR3 DNA reads TGTGCCAGCAGTTACGGCGCGGGAGGCTATGGCTACACCTTC.

This clone was seen just once. The chain uses TRBV10-3 and TRBJ1-6, with a possible D match to TRBD1 (5 bases). The V gene lost 3 bases and the J gene lost 10 bases, with 13 bases spanning the gap. From germline, CDR1 is ENHRY and CDR2 SYGVKD. The CDR3 is 14 residues long. The CDR3 here is CAISDGAPKSPLHF. Here the CDR3 DNA reads TGTGCCATCAGTGATGGGGCCCCTAAGTCACCCCTCCACTTT.

The chain combines TRBV2 with TRBJ2-5, with TRBD1 matching 9 bases. This CDR3 region has 13 residues. The V gene end was trimmed by 7 bases and the J gene end by 3 bases; junction bases not matched to a gene: 3. The V gene's germline CDR1 is SNHLY and CDR2 FYNNEI. The CDR3 here is CASTDRGEETQYF. CDR3 bases: TGTGCCAGCACTGACAGGGGGGAAGAGACCCAGTACTTC. The variable domain in full, with the rest retrieved from reference TRBV2 and TRBJ2-5, is EPEVTQTPSHQVTQMGQEVILRCVPISNHLYFYWYRQILGQKVEFLVSFYNNEISEKSEIFDDQFSVERPDGSNFTLKIRSTKLEDSAMYFCASTDRGEETQYFGPGTRLLVL.